A single sample is the source of the 13 T cell receptor beta chains below, sequenced in a study of regulatory T cells in long-lasting Graves disease. To make TCR beta libraries, researchers used iRepertoire HTBI primers and Arm-PCR of CDR3 regions. TCRdb called the multiplex PCR reads again in MiXCR, with one record for every CDR3 protein. There are around 450,000 distinct CDR3 sequences in the sample; approximately 21% occur only once, and roughly 7.1% lies in the top ten. Time point denoted: persistent/refractory GD, antithyroid drugs over 5 years with positive TRAb. PBMCs provided the RNA from which the TCR library was made. The source was peripheral blood mononuclear cells (PBMCs), collected when the disease was refractory, from a patient treated with antithyroid drugs. The receptors were gathered from a female donor with Graves disease.

This chain uses TRBV5-1 with TRBJ1-2; D is unresolved. V lost 0 bases and J lost 3, with 12 bases in between. The CDR3 runs 15 residues. Germline V gene lookup returns CDR1 SGHRS and CDR2 YFSETQ. This chain's CDR3 is CASSLVVDGDYGYTF. For the CDR3, the DNA is TGCGCCAGCAGCTTGGTAGTCGACGGCGACTATGGCTACACCTTC.

In its sample, this clonotype was seen many times. This sequence joins TRBV6-5 and TRBJ1-2; no clear D. Germline V CDR1 and CDR2: MNHEY, SVGAGI. CDR3 length equals 12 residues. V was shortened by 0 bases and J by 8 bases, with 7 bases between the two germline ends. The DNA for the CDR3 is TGTGCCAGCAGTTACTCAGACGGGGGCTACACCTTC. Protein product: CASSYSDGGYTF.

The genes are TRBV7-2 and TRBJ2-1, with 9 nucleotides matching TRBD1. CDR1 and CDR2 from the germline V gene are SGHTA and FQGNSA. The V gene end was trimmed by 5 bases and the J gene end by 9 bases; junction bases not matched to a gene: 8. The CDR3 contains 14 residues. CDR3 nucleotide sequence: TGTGCCAGCAGCCCCGGGACAGGGTCAGGTGAGCAGTTCTTC. It yields the protein CASSPGTGSGEQFF.

About this clonotype itself: With a much larger clone just one base away, this may be a read error. The chain employs TRBV7-2 and TRBJ1-4; possibly TRBD1 for D (5 bases). Germline-derived CDR1 and CDR2 are SGHTA and FQGNSA. This CDR3 contains 16 residues. For the CDR3, the DNA is TGTGCCAGCAGCGCTAACCTCCAGGGATGGGGTGAAAAACTGCTTTTT. Protein sequence: CASSANLQGWGEKLLF.

This chain links TRBV7-2 with TRBJ1-1, with TRBD1 matching over 7 bases. V was pared by 2 bases and J by 3 bases, with 9 bases of the junction left unmatched. CDR1 is SGHTA, CDR2 FQGNSA, per germline. The CDR3 runs to 16 residues. The CDR3 here is CASSLQRMTGHTEAFF. The CDR3 coding sequence is TGTGCCAGCAGCTTACAACGGATGACAGGGCACACTGAAGCTTTCTTT.

This clonotype turned up a few times. This rearrangement joins TRBV19 to TRBJ1-4; a possible D gene is TRBD1 (5 bases). Per germline, CDR1 LNHDA and CDR2 SQIVND (reference sequence). Trimming cost V 5 bases and J 0 bases, with 10 bases left between them. This CDR3 is 15 amino acids long. CDR3 in amino acids: CASSVQVATNEKLFF. The CDR3 nucleotides are TGTGCCAGTAGTGTACAGGTTGCAACTAATGAAAAACTGTTTTTT.

CDR3 coding DNA: TGTGCCAGCAGCTCCTCTCTAGACTCTGGGGCCAACGTCCTGACTTTC. This sequence encodes CASSSSLDSGANVLTF. The rearrangement uses TRBV2 and TRBJ2-6; no clear D. This CDR3 has 16 residues. Germline assignment: CDR1 SNHLY and CDR2 FYNNEI. The germline V and J ends were trimmed by 6 bases and 0 bases, with 12 bases remaining between them.

The genes are TRBV28 and TRBJ2-1; 10 nucleotides match TRBD1. Germline lookup yields CDR1 MDHEN and CDR2 SYDVKM. This CDR3 is 13 amino acids long. V lost 5 bases, J lost 15 bases, and 10 bases stayed unmatched. The chain's CDR3 is CASSKGDRGIPFF. The CDR3 coding sequence is TGTGCCAGCAGTAAGGGGGACAGGGGTATTCCGTTCTTC.

The V call is TRBV11-2, the J call TRBJ2-7; 9 bases match TRBD1. The germline V gene has CDR1 SGHAT and CDR2 FQNNGV. V lost 5 bases, J lost 7 bases, and 9 bases stayed unmatched. This CDR3 has 14 amino acids. The CDR3 DNA is TGTGCCAGCAGCGATTCCGGGACAGGGTGGGAGCAGTACTTC. It is translated as CASSDSGTGWEQYF.

This clonotype was seen more than once but under ten times. The chain carries TRBV6-1 and TRBJ2-7; tentatively, D is TRBD2 (5 bases). The germline V gene encodes CDR1 MNHNS and CDR2 SASEGT. Trimming stripped 6 bases from V and 0 bases from J, with 15 bases between. The CDR3 sequence is 15 residues long. CDR3 protein: CASRFGGWSSYEQYF. CDR3 DNA: TGTGCCAGCAGATTCGGCGGGTGGAGCTCCTACGAGCAGTACTTC.

Note on this clonotype: The CDR3 carries no conserved terminal phenylalanine or tryptophan, so it likely arises from a read error. The chain recombines TRBV20-1 with TRBJ2-1; D is unclear. The CDR3 has 15 amino acids. V dropped 5 bases and J dropped 0 bases, with 14 bases sitting between them. Germline CDR1 reads DFQATT; CDR2 reads SNEGSKA (reference sequence). CDR3 bases: TGCAGTGCTCGCGACTTGTCGAGCTCCTACAATGAGCAGTTCCTC. Amino acids: CSARDLSSSYNEQFL.

This clonotype has a handful of counts. The chain is built from TRBV5-6 and TRBJ1-1, with D unclear. This CDR3 has 14 amino acids. The germline CDR1 and CDR2 sequences are SGHDT and YYEEEE. With 1 base removed from V and 1 base from J, the gap between germline ends came to 8 bases. As DNA, the CDR3 is TGTGCCAGCAGCTTGATTACGGGGAACACTGAAGCTTTCTTT. Translating it yields CASSLITGNTEAFF.

This clonotype was seen repeatedly, ten times or more. The rearrangement uses TRBV19 and TRBJ2-2, with 8 bases fitting TRBD1. Germline CDR1 LNHDA, CDR2 SQIVND (reference sequence). The CDR3 totals 17 residues. V dropped 2 bases and J dropped 5; count of bases not matched to a gene: 10. The CDR3 region has the DNA TGTGCCAGTAGTATAAGTTGGCAGGGGGCTGTAACCGGGGAGCTGTTTTTT. Its translation: CASSISWQGAVTGELFF.